This passage covers 17 T cell receptor beta chains from one sample sequenced in a study of blood T cell repertoires in COVID-19. Here immunoSEQ multiplex PCR was the method, and the copy in TCRdb shows in-frame clones only, minus some. This repertoire shows some 400,000 clones, roughly 90% found once; its top ten account for 1.7%. Sequences were obtained from PBMCs or T cells enriched from blood (not recorded which). Receptors originate from a woman in her twenties or thirties who had recovered from COVID-19.

The genes are TRBV28 and TRBJ2-7; 13 bases are shared with TRBD2. Germline V gene lookup returns CDR1 MDHEN and CDR2 SYDVKM. The J segment lost 2 bases and the V segment lost 7 bases, leaving 8 bases of the junction unmatched. This CDR3 region has 16 residues. CDR3 in amino acids: CASTKGTSGTTYEQYF. As DNA, the CDR3 is TGTGCCAGCACAAAAGGGACTAGCGGGACCACCTACGAGCAGTACTTC.

This chain uses TRBV15 with TRBJ1-5, with D perhaps matching TRBD1 (5 bases). In germline, CDR1 is LNHNV, CDR2 YYDKDF (reference sequence). Trimming took off 0 bases at V and 6 bases at J, with 12 bases between the two ends. The length of the CDR3 is 15 residues. CDR3 amino acids: CATSRDWGVAQPQHF. In nucleotides, the CDR3 is TGTGCCACCAGCAGAGATTGGGGGGTCGCTCAGCCCCAGCATTTT.

V usage is TRBV24-1 and J usage is TRBJ2-3, with 11 bases aligning to TRBD2. In germline, CDR1 is KGHDR, CDR2 SFDVKD. The junction had 1 base not matched to a gene; V was cut back by 3 bases and J by 0 bases. This CDR3 is built from 16 residues. The CDR3 DNA sequence: TGTGCCACCAGTGATAGGACTAGCGGGAGCACAGATACGCAGTATTTT. Translated: CATSDRTSGSTDTQYF.

This clone was seen more than once but under ten times. The chain joins TRBV30 to TRBJ1-5; D remains unclear. Per germline, CDR1 GTSNPN and CDR2 SVGIG (reference sequence). CDR3 length: 16 amino acids. Trimming took 4 bases from V and 0 from J, leaving 16 bases between them. The CDR3 bases are TGTGCCTGGAAGGGAGTGGGGTCAAATAGCAATCAGCCCCAGCATTTT. Encoded protein: CAWKGVGSNSNQPQHF.

J is TRBJ2-3 and V is TRBV27, with 8 bases fitting TRBD2. V shed 5 bases, J shed 5 bases, and the junction held 3 bases outside the gene matches. The germline gives CDR1 MNHEY, CDR2 SMNVEV (reference sequence). The CDR3 consists of 13 residues. The CDR3 sequence is CASSLGTRDTQYF. In nucleotides, the CDR3 is TGTGCCAGCAGTCTAGGGACTAGAGATACGCAGTATTTT.

This clone was seen only a few times. This rearrangement joins TRBV20-1 to TRBJ2-5; D may be TRBD2 (6 bases). V dropped 3 bases and J dropped 5 bases, with 13 bases sitting between them. The CDR3 runs to 13 residues. Germline assignment: CDR1 DFQATT and CDR2 SNEGSKA (reference sequence). The CDR3: CSASGGGTETQYF. DNA for the CDR3: TGCAGTGCTAGTGGTGGGGGGACGGAGACCCAGTACTTC.

This clone was found a few times. The rearrangement uses TRBV3-1 (or the pseudogene TRBV3-2) and TRBJ1-2; 7 nucleotides align to TRBD1. CDR1 LGHDT and CDR2 YNNKEL come from the germline V gene (reference sequence). The CDR3 consists of 16 residues. V was pared by 4 bases and J by 5 bases, with 13 bases of the junction left unmatched. The CDR3 region is CASSRATGVVGYGYTF. The CDR3 nucleotides are TGTGCCAGCAGCCGAGCAACAGGGGTTGTAGGGTATGGCTACACCTTC.

V gene TRBV5-1 combines with J gene TRBJ1-1, with unresolved D. V gave up 5 bases and J gave up 4 bases, with 12 bases separating them. The CDR3 extends over 13 amino acids. CDR1 SGHRS and CDR2 YFSETQ come from the germline V gene. The CDR3 sequence: CASRRETATEAFF. The CDR3 region has the DNA TGCGCCAGCAGACGGGAGACGGCCACTGAAGCTTTCTTT.

At least ten counts were recorded for this clone. The genes are TRBV6-5 and TRBJ2-1; TRBD1 matches at 7 bases. This CDR3 has 14 amino acids. V trimming: 6 bases; J trimming: 8 bases; junction bases outside the gene matches: 10. Germline assignment: CDR1 MNHEY and CDR2 SVGAGI. CDR3 loop: CASSRDSGIDEQFF. The CDR3 DNA follows: TGTGCCAGCAGCCGGGACAGTGGAATCGATGAGCAGTTCTTC.

The chain combines TRBV6-6 with TRBJ1-1, with unresolved D. Germline lookup yields CDR1 MNHNY and CDR2 SVGAGI (reference sequence). V was shortened by 8 bases and J by 0 bases, with 4 bases between the two germline ends. The CDR3 loop spans 11 amino acids. CDR3 sequence: CASELNTEAFF. The CDR3 nucleotides are TGTGCCAGCGAGTTGAACACTGAAGCTTTCTTT.

The chain is built from TRBV15 and TRBJ1-3; 7 bases map to TRBD1. Germline V lookup: CDR1 LNHNV, CDR2 YYDKDF (reference sequence). Trimming at V came to 0 bases and at J to 0 bases, leaving 5 bases not matched to a gene. The length of the CDR3 is 17 residues. This chain's CDR3 is CATSRDGQASSGNTIYF. In DNA form, the CDR3 reads TGTGCCACCAGCAGAGATGGACAGGCCAGCTCTGGAAACACCATATATTTT.

This clone came up a few times. The V gene is TRBV28, the J gene TRBJ1-1, with D perhaps matching TRBD1 (6 bases). Germline V gives CDR1 MDHEN, CDR2 SYDVKM. The CDR3 has 14 residues. Trimming cost V 4 bases and J 8 bases, with 17 bases left between them. CDR3 protein: CASSSYTGTSEAFF. DNA of the CDR3: TGTGCCAGCAGTTCCTACACCGGGACATCCGAAGCTTTCTTT.

The rearrangement links TRBV7-3 to TRBJ2-4, with 9 bases fitting TRBD1. J gave up 7 bases and V 5 bases, and 9 bases lay outside the gene matches. This CDR3 spans 15 amino acids. Germline lookup yields CDR1 SGHTA and CDR2 FQGTGA. The CDR3 coding sequence is TGTGCCAGCAGCGCCGCAACGGGACAGGGTAACATTCAGTACTTC. Translation: CASSAATGQGNIQYF.

This clone has more than one count but fewer than ten. The rearrangement uses TRBV30 and TRBJ2-4, with 10 positions matching TRBD2. The CDR3 length is 15 residues. The ends lost 5 bases at V and 6 bases at J; junction bases unmatched: 10. The germline V gene encodes CDR1 GTSNPN and CDR2 SVGIG (reference sequence). CDR3 sequence reads: CAWCPSGSPGNIQYF. Written as DNA, the CDR3 is TGTGCCTGGTGCCCTAGCGGGAGCCCCGGAAACATTCAGTACTTC.

The chain carries TRBV28 and TRBJ1-6, with D maybe TRBD1 (5 bases). The ends were cut back, 6 bases at V and 4 bases at J, with 16 bases in the middle. CDR3 length equals 16 residues. Germline V CDR1 and CDR2: MDHEN, SYDVKM. In DNA form, the CDR3 reads TGTGCCAGCAGCATGGGGCGGGAGACATATAATTCACCCCTCCACTTT. It encodes CASSMGRETYNSPLHF.

V and J are TRBV27 and TRBJ2-3, with D tentatively TRBD2 (6 bases). The germline V gene has CDR1 MNHEY and CDR2 SMNVEV (reference sequence). The CDR3 runs to 15 residues. The ends were cut back, 0 bases at V and 0 bases at J, with 7 bases in the middle. CDR3 sequence (DNA): TGTGCCAGCAGTTTATCGGGGACTAGCACAGATACGCAGTATTTT. Protein sequence: CASSLSGTSTDTQYF.

The chain is built from TRBV30 and TRBJ1-4, with D maybe TRBD1 (6 bases). Trimming removed 2 bases at V and 6 bases at J, with 16 bases between. The germline V gene has CDR1 GTSNPN and CDR2 SVGIG (reference sequence). CDR3 length equals 15 residues. The CDR3 region is CAWSPDGQGYEKLFF. CDR3 DNA: TGTGCCTGGAGTCCTGACGGGCAGGGGTATGAAAAACTGTTTTTT.